This TCR beta chain was documented in a study of CD8+ T cells in alopecia areata. Stated treatment: oral pan-JAK inhibitor, 5-10 mg twice daily. The sequencing template was cDNA reverse transcribed from extracted RNA. Here immunoSEQ multiplex PCR was the method, and the copy in TCRdb shows in-frame clones only, minus some. The top ten hold approximately 1.3% of the sample, which has around 180,000 clones, roughly 60% seen once. Germline CDR1 is SGHTA and CDR2 is FQGNSA. This CDR3 has 14 residues. Trimming stripped 2 bases from V and 4 bases from J, with 10 bases between. The sample in question was CD4+ T cells sorted from blood, obtained at week 49, from a patient treated with tofacitinib. The J gene is TRBJ2-3, the V gene TRBV7-2; no firm D call. The origin of this receptor is a human donor with alopecia areata. CDR3 loop: CASSLKVGADTQYF. CDR3 in DNA: TGTGCCAGCAGCTTAAAGGTTGGGGCAGATACGCAGTATTTT. Filled out from reference TRBV7-2 and TRBJ2-3, the complete variable domain reads GAGVSQSPSNKVTEKGKDVELRCDPISGHTALYWYRQSLGQGLEFLIYFQGNSAPDKSGLPSDRFSAERTGGSVSTLTIQRTQQEDSAVYLCASSLKVGADTQYFGPGTRLTVL.